Described below is a single T cell receptor beta chain sequence and its context. Its cognate antigen is unknown. This sample is drawn from a study of T cell responses to AZD1222 COVID-19 vaccine. Only in-frame clones appear in the TCRdb table, and some are missing; sequencing was by immunoSEQ multiplex PCR. The sample includes roughly 130,000 clones, more than 85% seen only once; the top ten take over 4%. Study-wide results and limits: None of the repertoires were sampled until the peak T cell response had passed. Donors were largely white British and mainly female; clonal diversity was possibly underestimated. A rise in Spike-specific TCR breadth and depth followed two AZD1222 doses.

Per the germline V gene, CDR1 is SGHTA and CDR2 is FQGTGA. V was shortened by 5 bases and J by 7 bases, with 17 bases between the two germline ends. The CDR3 extends over 14 amino acids. Sequencing was performed on peripheral blood, taken 28 days after the second AZD1222 dose. The clonotype comes from an adult who received the AZD1222 COVID-19 vaccine. The V and J genes are TRBV7-3 and TRBJ1-2, with D unresolved. CDR3 nucleotide sequence: TGTGCCAGCAGCCCCGAGGCGTTTGGTAGTGGCTACACCTTC. It codes for CASSPEAFGSGYTF.